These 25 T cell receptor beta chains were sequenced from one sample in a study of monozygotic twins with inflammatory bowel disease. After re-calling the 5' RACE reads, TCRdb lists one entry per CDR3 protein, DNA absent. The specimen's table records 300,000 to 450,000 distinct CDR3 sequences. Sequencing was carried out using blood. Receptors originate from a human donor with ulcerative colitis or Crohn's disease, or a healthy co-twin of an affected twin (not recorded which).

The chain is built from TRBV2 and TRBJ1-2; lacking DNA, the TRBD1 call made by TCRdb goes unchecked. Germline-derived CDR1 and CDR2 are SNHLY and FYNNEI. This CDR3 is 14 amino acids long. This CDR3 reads CATTGQGADYGYTF. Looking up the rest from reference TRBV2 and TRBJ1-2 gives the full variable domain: EPEVTQTPSHQVTQMGQEVILRCVPISNHLYFYWYRQILGQKVEFLVSFYNNEISEKSEIFDDQFSVERPDGSNFTLKIRSTKLEDSAMYFCATTGQGADYGYTFGSGTRLTVV.

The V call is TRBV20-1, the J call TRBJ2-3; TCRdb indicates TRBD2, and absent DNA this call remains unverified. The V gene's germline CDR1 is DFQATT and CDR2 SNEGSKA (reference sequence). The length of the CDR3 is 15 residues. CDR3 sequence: CSWIRLAGPTDTQYF.

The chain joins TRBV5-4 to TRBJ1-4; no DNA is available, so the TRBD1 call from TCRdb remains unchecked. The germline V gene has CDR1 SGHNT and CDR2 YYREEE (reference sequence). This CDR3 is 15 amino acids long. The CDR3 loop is CASSKTGTLNEKLFF. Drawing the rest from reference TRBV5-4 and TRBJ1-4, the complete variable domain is ETGVTQSPTHLIKTRGQQVTLRCSSQSGHNTVSWYQQALGQGPQFIFQYYREEENGRGNFPPRFSGLQFPNYSSELNVNALELDDSALYLCASSKTGTLNEKLFFGSGTQLSVL.

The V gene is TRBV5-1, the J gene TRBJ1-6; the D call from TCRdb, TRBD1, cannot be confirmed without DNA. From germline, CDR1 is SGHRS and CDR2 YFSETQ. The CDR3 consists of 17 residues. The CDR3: CASRDGTGGRDNSPLHF.

CDR3 in amino acids: CASSLWTGSGGYEQYF. The rearrangement joins TRBV7-2 to TRBJ2-7; TCRdb lists TRBD2, though no DNA is available to test this call. There are 16 residues in the CDR3. From germline, CDR1 is SGHTA and CDR2 FQGNSA.

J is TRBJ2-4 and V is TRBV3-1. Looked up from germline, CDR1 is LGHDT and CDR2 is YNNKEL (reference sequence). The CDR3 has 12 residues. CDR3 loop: CASSQEHLFQYF.

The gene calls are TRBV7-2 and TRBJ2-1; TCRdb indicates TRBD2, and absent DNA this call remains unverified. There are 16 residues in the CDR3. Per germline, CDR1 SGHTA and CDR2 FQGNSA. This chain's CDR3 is CASSSTSGGYGNEQFF.

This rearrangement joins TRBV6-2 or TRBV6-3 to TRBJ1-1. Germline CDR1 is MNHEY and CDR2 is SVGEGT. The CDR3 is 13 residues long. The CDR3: CASSYHGNTEAFF.

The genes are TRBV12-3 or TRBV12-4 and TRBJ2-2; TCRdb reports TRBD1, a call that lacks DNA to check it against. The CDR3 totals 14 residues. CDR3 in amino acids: CASSFQGATGELFF.

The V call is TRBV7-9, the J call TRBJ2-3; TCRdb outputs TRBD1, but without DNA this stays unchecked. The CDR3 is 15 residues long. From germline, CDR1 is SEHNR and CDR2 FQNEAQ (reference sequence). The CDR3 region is CASGLSGGATDTQYF.

CDR3 loop: CASSSRQYGYTF. This sequence joins TRBV7-9 and TRBJ1-2; TCRdb gives TRBD1 as the D gene, but with no DNA this cannot be confirmed. Germline values: CDR1 SEHNR, CDR2 FQNEAQ (reference sequence). CDR3 length: 12 amino acids.

Here the CDR3 reads CASSQDAASGDHYNEQFF. The chain joins TRBV3-1 to TRBJ2-1; no DNA is available, so the TRBD2 call from TCRdb remains unchecked. The CDR3 covers 18 residues. The germline CDR1 and CDR2 sequences are LGHDT and YNNKEL (reference sequence).

The CDR3 loop is CASSGGGAPSYNSPLHF. The gene calls are TRBV9 and TRBJ1-6. Germline V CDR1 and CDR2: SGDLS, YYNGEE. The CDR3 has 17 amino acids.

CDR3 in amino acids: CASSEAGTGNTEAFF. The V gene is TRBV9, the J gene TRBJ1-1; TCRdb picks TRBD1, but there is no DNA to check that call. From germline, CDR1 is SGDLS and CDR2 YYNGEE. This CDR3 has 15 amino acids.

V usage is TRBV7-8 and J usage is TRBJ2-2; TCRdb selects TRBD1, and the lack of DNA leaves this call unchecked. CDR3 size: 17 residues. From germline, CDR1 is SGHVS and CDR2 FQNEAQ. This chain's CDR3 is CASSLALKGGNTGELFF.

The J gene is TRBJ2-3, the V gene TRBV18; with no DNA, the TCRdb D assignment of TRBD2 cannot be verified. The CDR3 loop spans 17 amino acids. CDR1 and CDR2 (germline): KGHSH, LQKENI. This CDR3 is CASSPRVSGGSTDTQYF.

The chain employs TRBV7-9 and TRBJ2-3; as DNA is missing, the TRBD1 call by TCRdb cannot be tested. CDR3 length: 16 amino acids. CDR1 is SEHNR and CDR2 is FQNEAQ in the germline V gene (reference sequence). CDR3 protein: CASSPGRGASTDTQYF. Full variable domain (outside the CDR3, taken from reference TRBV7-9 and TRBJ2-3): DTGVSQNPRHKITKRGQNVTFRCDPISEHNRLYWYRQTLGQGPEFLTYFQNEAQLEKSRLLSDRFSAERPKGSFSTLEIQRTEQGDSAMYLCASSPGRGASTDTQYFGPGTRLTVL.

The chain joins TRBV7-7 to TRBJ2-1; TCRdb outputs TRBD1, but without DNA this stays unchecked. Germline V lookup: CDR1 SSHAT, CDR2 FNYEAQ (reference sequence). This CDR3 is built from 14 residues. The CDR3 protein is CASSLADVQGEQFF.

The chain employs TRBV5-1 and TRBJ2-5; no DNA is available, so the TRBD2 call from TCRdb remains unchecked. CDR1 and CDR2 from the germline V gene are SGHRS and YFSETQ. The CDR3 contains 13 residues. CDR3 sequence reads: CASSPNLAETQYF. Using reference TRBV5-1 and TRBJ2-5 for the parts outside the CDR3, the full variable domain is KAGVTQTPRYLIKTRGQQVTLSCSPISGHRSVSWYQQTPGQGLQFLFEYFSETQRNKGNFPGRFSGRQFSNSRSEMNVSTLELGDSALYLCASSPNLAETQYFGPGTRLLVL.

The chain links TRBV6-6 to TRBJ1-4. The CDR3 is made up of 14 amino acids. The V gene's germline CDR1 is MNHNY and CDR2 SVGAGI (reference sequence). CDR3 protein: CASSFDATNEKLFF.

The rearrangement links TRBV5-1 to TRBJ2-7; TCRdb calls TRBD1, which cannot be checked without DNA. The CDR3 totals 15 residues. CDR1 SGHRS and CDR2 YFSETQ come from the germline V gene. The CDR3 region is CASSGGEPGAYEQYF.

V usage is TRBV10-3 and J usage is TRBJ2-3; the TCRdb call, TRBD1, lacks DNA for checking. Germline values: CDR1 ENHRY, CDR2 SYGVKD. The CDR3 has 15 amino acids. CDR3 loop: CAISDHGGRTDTQYF.

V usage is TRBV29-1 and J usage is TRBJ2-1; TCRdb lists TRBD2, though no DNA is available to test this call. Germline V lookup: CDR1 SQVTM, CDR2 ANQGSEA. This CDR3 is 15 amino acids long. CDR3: CSTARLAGRRDEQFF.

Here the CDR3 reads CATSDGVAQYF. This sequence joins TRBV24-1 and TRBJ2-7. The CDR3 runs 11 residues. Germline loops: CDR1 KGHDR, CDR2 SFDVKD.

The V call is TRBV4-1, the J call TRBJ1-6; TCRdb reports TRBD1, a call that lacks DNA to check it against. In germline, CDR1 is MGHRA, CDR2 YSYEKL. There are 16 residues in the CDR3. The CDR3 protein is CASSHPRDTLNSPLHF.